This T cell receptor beta chain is drawn from a study of regulatory T cells in long-lasting Graves disease. Overall study findings and caveats: Persistent-disease Graves' patients showed less TCR diversity than new cases.

The sample's time point: newly diagnosed GD, antithyroid drugs for less than 3 months. After RNA was extracted from PBMCs, the TCR library was made from it. The CDR3 is made up of 17 amino acids. Germline V gene lookup returns CDR1 KGHSH and CDR2 LQKENI. Trimming removed 2 bases from V and 2 bases from J, with 17 bases in between. Note on this clonotype: Its antigen is currently unknown.

Building of the TCR beta libraries involved iRepertoire HTBI primers and Arm-PCR of CDR3 regions. MiXCR was run by TCRdb on the multiplex PCR reads, yielding one entry per CDR3 protein. The sample holds more than 350,000 distinct CDR3 sequences, more than 13% seen once. These data also formed part of another study, on T cells in Graves' hyperthyroidism and ophthalmopathy. This second report adds: Ophthalmopathy got predicted by the model a median approximately 6.3 months before its onset.

Sequenced material: peripheral blood mononuclear cells (PBMCs), taken at new diagnosis, from a patient treated with antithyroid drugs. The sequence came from a woman in her 30s with Graves disease. The chain joins TRBV18 to TRBJ2-3, with D possibly being TRBD1 (5 bases). CDR3 loop: CASSPLVGLPDTDTQYF. CDR3 DNA sequence: TGTGCCAGCTCACCATTGGTGGGGCTACCTGACACAGATACGCAGTATTTT.